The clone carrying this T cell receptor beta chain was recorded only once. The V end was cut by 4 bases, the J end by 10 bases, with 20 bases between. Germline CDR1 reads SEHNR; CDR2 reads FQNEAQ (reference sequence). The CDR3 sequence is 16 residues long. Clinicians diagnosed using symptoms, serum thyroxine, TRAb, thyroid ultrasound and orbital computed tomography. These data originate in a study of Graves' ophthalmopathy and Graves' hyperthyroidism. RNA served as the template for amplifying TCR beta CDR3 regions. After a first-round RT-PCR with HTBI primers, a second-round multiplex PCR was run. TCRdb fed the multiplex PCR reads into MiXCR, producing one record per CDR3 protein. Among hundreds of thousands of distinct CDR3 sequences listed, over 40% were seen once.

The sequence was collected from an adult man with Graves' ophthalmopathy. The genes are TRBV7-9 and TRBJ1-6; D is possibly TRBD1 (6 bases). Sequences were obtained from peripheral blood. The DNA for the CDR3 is TGTGCCAGCAGCTCAATGGCGGGGGGCGATCAGTCACCCCTCCACTTT. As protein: CASSSMAGGDQSPLHF.